This T cell receptor (beta chain) was retrieved from a study of cytomegalovirus exposure and HLA in healthy donors. Concerning this clone: What it binds is not known.

V shed 2 bases, J shed 7 bases, and the junction held 10 bases outside the gene matches. The germline gives CDR1 KGHSH, CDR2 LQKENI. The CDR3 covers 15 residues. Notes on the study in general: The classifier reportedly diagnosed cytomegalovirus status with high sensitivity and specificity. TRBV6-2, TRBV6-3 and some other V segments were excluded as indistinguishable.

PCR used 60 Vbeta primers and 13 Jbeta primers. In the source study's methods: In a later analysis, the count reached tens of millions of unique TCR beta chains, with approximately 11 million shared. Clones were sequenced by immunoSEQ multiplex PCR, and TCRdb holds only the in-frame ones, with some missing. V and J calls and clone size are given by that table; D and trimming were obtained from the DNA. The table has about 210,000 clones, over 80% seen once; the top ten hold about 6.4%. V gene TRBV18 combines with J gene TRBJ1-2; 7 bases line up with TRBD1. The clonotype was recovered from a man aged 35 to 55 in good health and CMV-seropositive. The sequenced material came from PBMCs. The CDR3 reads CASSPDVQGSRGYTF. CDR3 DNA: TGTGCCAGCTCACCAGACGTACAGGGGTCCCGTGGCTACACCTTC.